Below, one T cell receptor beta chain is given with its context. Methods used by the authors: Reference gene primer amplification in the assay estimated nucleated cell counts. The protocol was immunoSEQ multiplex PCR, while the TCRdb copy is restricted to in-frame clones and leaves out a portion. The D gene and trimming were derived from the DNA, and the V and J assignments and clone size from that table. This repertoire shows around 130,000 clones, about 87% found once; its top ten account for under 12%. The data originate from a study of blood T cell repertoires in COVID-19. Whole-study context: Donors in the United States, Italy and Spain gave samples during acute or convalescent COVID-19. PBMCs, B-cell-depleted T cells, or T cells were the source of the cDNA or gDNA that made up the material.

The CDR3 has 15 amino acids. V lost 4 bases and J lost 3; bases outside the gene matches: 5. CDR1 is SGHVS and CDR2 is FQNEAQ in the germline V gene. The source of this sequence is a man in his fifties or sixties with active or convalescent COVID-19. Input material: peripheral blood. The J gene is TRBJ2-2, the V gene TRBV7-8; the match to TRBD1 covers 7 bases. Written as DNA, the CDR3 is TGTGCCAGCAGCTACCCGACAGGGTACACCGGGGAGCTGTTTTTT. Its translation: CASSYPTGYTGELFF.